This T cell receptor beta chain was captured in a study of blood T cells in healthy people across ages. Germline CDR1 DFQATT, CDR2 SNEGSKA (reference sequence). The J segment lost 5 bases and the V segment lost 2 bases, leaving 8 bases of the junction unmatched. This CDR3 is built from 14 residues. Sample-barcoded 5' priming and a J-beta primer mix drove a second PCR of roughly 7 to 11 cycles. One entry per CDR3 protein, called by TCRdb with MiXCR from the 5' RACE reads. The sample has 1.5 million to 1.8 million distinct CDR3 sequences; approximately 43% are singletons. This sequence joins TRBV20-1 and TRBJ2-5; TRBD1 matches 7 bases. Sequencing was done on a sample of blood. The clonotype comes from a woman between 18 and 29 years old in good health. The CDR3 DNA reads as TGCAGTGCTAGACCCGGACAGGTAGTGGAGACCCAGTACTTC. Translation: CSARPGQVVETQYF.